This entry lists 6 T cell receptor beta chains sequenced from one sample in a study of T-cell reconstitution after alpha-beta-depleted transplantation in children. The authors prepared the TCRbeta library with unique molecular identifiers. TCRdb ran MiXCR on the PCR reads and lists one entry per CDR3 protein. The repertoire includes fewer than 500,000 distinct CDR3 sequences, about 45% of them detected once, and under 35% sits in the top ten. The sequenced sample was PBMCs, obtained before TCRalphabeta/CD19-depleted stem cell transplant. Source of these receptors: a girl aged 2 to 9 with aplastic anemia, due to receive a stem cell transplant.

The chain is built from TRBV29-1 and TRBJ2-3, with TRBD2 matching over 13 bases. J gave up 2 bases and V 6 bases, and 5 bases lay outside the gene matches. The germline gives CDR1 SQVTM, CDR2 ANQGSEA. This CDR3 is 15 amino acids long. CDR3 amino acids: CSVGLAGVITDTQYF. The CDR3 DNA follows: TGCAGCGTCGGACTAGCGGGAGTGATCACAGATACGCAGTATTTT.

The CDR3 bases are TGTGCCAGCAGTTCGACCAGGGGCCAAGAGACCCAGTACTTC. It encodes CASSSTRGQETQYF. The chain uses TRBV6-5 and TRBJ2-5, with D perhaps matching TRBD1 (6 bases). The CDR3 has 14 amino acids. Trimming stripped 4 bases from V and 1 base from J, with 10 bases between. From germline, CDR1 is MNHEY and CDR2 SVGAGI.

This clonotype was recorded many times. The junction and the germline gene differ at one end; a read error may be behind it. The chain combines TRBV7-7 with TRBJ2-5; the match to TRBD1 covers 9 bases. CDR1 is SSHAT and CDR2 is FNYEAQ in the germline V gene (reference sequence). The CDR3 contains 15 residues. The CDR3 here is CASSPQGAHGETQYF. The DNA for the CDR3 is TGTGCTAGCAGCCCACAGGGGGCCCATGGAGAGACCCAGTACTTC.

This sequence joins TRBV20-1 and TRBJ1-2; D perhaps matches TRBD1 (5 bases). The CDR3 contains 14 residues. CDR1 is DFQATT, CDR2 SNEGSKA, per germline (reference sequence). V dropped 0 bases and J dropped 1 base, with 9 bases sitting between them. CDR3 in amino acids: CSARDLQDNYGYTF. Here the CDR3 DNA reads TGCAGTGCTAGAGACCTACAGGATAACTATGGCTACACCTTC.

This chain uses TRBV5-1 with TRBJ2-7, with D uncertain. CDR1 and CDR2 (germline): SGHRS, YFSETQ. The germline V and J ends were trimmed by 4 bases and 2 bases, with 16 bases remaining between them. CDR3 length: 15 residues. The CDR3 reads CASSLDVYFPYEQYF. The CDR3 region has the DNA TGCGCCAGCAGCCTGGACGTCTACTTTCCCTACGAGCAGTACTTC.

This clonotype showed up many times. The chain has TRBV14 and TRBJ1-3; D remains ambiguous. The CDR3 sequence is 16 residues long. The germline V gene has CDR1 SGHDN and CDR2 FVKESK. Trimming removed 0 bases at V and 2 bases at J, with 11 bases between. The CDR3 region is CASSQDLGPPGNTIYF. In DNA, the CDR3 is TGTGCCAGCAGCCAAGATCTAGGACCGCCTGGAAACACCATATATTTT. The full variable domain, completed using reference TRBV14 and TRBJ1-3, is EAGVTQFPSHSVIEKGQTVTLRCDPISGHDNLYWYRRVMGKEIKFLLHFVKESKQDESGMPNNRFLAERTGGTYSTLKVQPAELEDSGVYFCASSQDLGPPGNTIYFGEGSWLTVV.